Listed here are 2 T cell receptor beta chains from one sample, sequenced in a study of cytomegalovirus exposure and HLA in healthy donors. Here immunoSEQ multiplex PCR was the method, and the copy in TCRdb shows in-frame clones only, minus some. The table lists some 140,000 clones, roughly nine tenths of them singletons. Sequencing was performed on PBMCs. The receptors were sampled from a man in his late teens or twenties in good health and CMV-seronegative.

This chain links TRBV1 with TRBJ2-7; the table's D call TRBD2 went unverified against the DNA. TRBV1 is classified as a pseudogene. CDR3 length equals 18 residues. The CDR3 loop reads CISSQLAGGPCEGYEQYF. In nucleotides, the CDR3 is TGCATCAGCAGCCAACTAGCGGGGGGACCCTGTGAGGGCTACGAGCAGTACTTC.

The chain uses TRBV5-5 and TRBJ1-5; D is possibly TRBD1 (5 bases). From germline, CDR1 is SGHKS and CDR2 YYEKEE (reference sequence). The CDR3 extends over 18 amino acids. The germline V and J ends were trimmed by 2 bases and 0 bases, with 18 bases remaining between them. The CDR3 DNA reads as TGTGCCAGCAGCTTACACCCTGGCAGGGCGTATAGCAATCAGCCCCAGCATTTT. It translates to CASSLHPGRAYSNQPQHF.